This paragraph reports one TCR beta chain. The antigen is unknown. Treatment indicated: oral pan-JAK inhibitor, 5-10 mg twice daily. Alopecia areata patients gave lesional scalp punch biopsies and peripheral blood samples. These data come from a study of CD8+ T cells in alopecia areata. Extraction of RNA preceded its reverse transcription into cDNA, which served as the sequencing template. The method was immunoSEQ multiplex PCR; TCRdb's version includes in-frame clones alone and lacks a portion of them. The repertoire holds some 170,000 clones, 50% to 75% seen once, with 16% in the top ten. Study-wide results and caveats: Patients showed less clear TCR sequence sharing than mice, possibly partly because of HLA diversity. Higher clonality was seen in lesional scalp than in normal scalp, especially in alopecia totalis/universalis.

Between the trimmed V and J ends, which lost 1 base and 0 bases, there was a span of 3 bases. This CDR3 has 13 residues. Germline V gene lookup returns CDR1 SEHNR and CDR2 FQNEAQ (reference sequence). Material: CD4+ T cells sorted from blood, obtained at approximately week 60, from a patient treated with tofacitinib. This sequence joins TRBV7-9 and TRBJ1-1; D uncertain. The TCR sequence derives from a human donor with alopecia areata. The CDR3 sequence is CASSLEVNTEAFF. CDR3 coding DNA: TGTGCCAGCAGCTTAGAGGTGAACACTGAAGCTTTCTTT.